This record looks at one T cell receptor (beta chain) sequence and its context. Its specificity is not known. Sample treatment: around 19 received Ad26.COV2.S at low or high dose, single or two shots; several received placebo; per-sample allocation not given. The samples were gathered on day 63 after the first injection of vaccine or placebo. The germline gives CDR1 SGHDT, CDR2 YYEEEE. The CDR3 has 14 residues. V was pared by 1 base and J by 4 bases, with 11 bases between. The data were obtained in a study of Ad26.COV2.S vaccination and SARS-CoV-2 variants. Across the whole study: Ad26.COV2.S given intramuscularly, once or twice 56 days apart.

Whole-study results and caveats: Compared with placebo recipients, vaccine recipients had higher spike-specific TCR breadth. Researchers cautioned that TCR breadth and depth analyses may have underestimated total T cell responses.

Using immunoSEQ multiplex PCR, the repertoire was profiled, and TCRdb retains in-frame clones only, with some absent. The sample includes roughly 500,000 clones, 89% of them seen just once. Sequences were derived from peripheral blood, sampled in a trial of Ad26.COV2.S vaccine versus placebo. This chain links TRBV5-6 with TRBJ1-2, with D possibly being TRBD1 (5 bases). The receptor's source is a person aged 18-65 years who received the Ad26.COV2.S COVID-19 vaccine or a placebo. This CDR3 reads CASSLSGTLYGYTF. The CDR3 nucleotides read TGTGCCAGCAGCTTGAGCGGGACCCTCTATGGCTACACCTTC.